The text below deals with one T cell receptor (beta chain). Its specificity is not known. The data derive from a study of CD8+ T cells in alopecia areata. V trimming: 5 bases; J trimming: 1 base; junction bases outside the gene matches: 5. This CDR3 spans 14 amino acids. Germline CDR1 PRHDT, CDR2 FYEKMQ (reference sequence). General study results and limits: With just one nonresponder, it is still uncertain whether baseline CD8+ expansion relates to response. Normal scalp had lower clonality than lesional scalp, with alopecia totalis/universalis lesions showing this most strongly.

Extracted RNA was reverse transcribed, and the resulting cDNA served as sequencing template. Sequencing used immunoSEQ multiplex PCR; TCRdb keeps in-frame clones, though not all of them. The sample contains roughly 99,000 clones, over 80% of which appear only once. Treatment specified: oral pan-JAK inhibitor, 5-10 mg twice daily. This receptor was taken from a human donor with alopecia areata. This specimen consisted of CD8+ T cells sorted from blood, obtained at week 24, from a patient treated with tofacitinib. The J gene is TRBJ2-7, the V gene TRBV13; 7 bases map to TRBD2. CDR3 in amino acids: CASSPPGGSYEQYF. In DNA form, the CDR3 reads TGTGCCAGCAGCCCTCCGGGGGGATCCTACGAGCAGTACTTC.